This T cell receptor beta chain was captured in a study of blood T cell repertoires in COVID-19. The CDR3 extends over 12 amino acids. The V and J ends lost 4 bases and 8 bases respectively, with 11 bases between them. Germline CDR1 is SGHNT and CDR2 is YENEEA. The protocol was immunoSEQ multiplex PCR, while the TCRdb copy is restricted to in-frame clones and leaves out a portion. There are about 180,000 clones in the sample; approximately 83% occur only once, and around 8.6% lies in the top ten. What was sequenced was peripheral blood. The J gene is TRBJ1-1, the V gene TRBV11-3; no clear D gene. This clonotype was obtained from a middle-aged man with active or convalescent COVID-19. CDR3 bases: TGTGCCAGCAGCTCCCTTACGGGGGAAGCTTTCTTT. This encodes CASSSLTGEAFF.